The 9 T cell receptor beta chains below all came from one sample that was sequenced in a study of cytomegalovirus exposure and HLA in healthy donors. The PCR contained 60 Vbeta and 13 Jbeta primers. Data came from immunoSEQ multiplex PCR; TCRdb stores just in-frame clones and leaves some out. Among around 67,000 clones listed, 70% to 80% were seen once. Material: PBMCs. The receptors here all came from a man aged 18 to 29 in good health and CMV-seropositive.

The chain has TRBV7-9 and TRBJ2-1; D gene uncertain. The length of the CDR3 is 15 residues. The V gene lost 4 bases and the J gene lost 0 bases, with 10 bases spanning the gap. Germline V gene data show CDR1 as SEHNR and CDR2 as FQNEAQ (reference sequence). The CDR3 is CASSSRVSSYNEQFF. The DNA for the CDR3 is TGTGCCAGCAGCTCCCGAGTGAGCTCCTACAATGAGCAGTTCTTC.

CDR3 DNA sequence: TGTGCTAGTGGTTTCTTTGTGGGACAGGACTTGAACACTGAAGCTTTCTTT. It codes for CASGFFVGQDLNTEAFF. The V gene is TRBV12-5, the J gene TRBJ1-1; 8 bases align to TRBD1. The CDR3 covers 17 residues. The junction had 9 bases not matched to a gene; V was cut back by 3 bases and J by 0 bases. The germline V gene encodes CDR1 LGHNT and CDR2 FRNRAP. The full variable domain, rest sourced from reference TRBV12-5 and TRBJ1-1, is DARVTQTPRHKVTEMGQEVTMRCQPILGHNTVFWYRQTMMQGLELLAYFRNRAPLDDSGMPKDRFSAEMPDATLATLKIQPSEPRDSAVYFCASGFFVGQDLNTEAFFGQGTRLTVV.

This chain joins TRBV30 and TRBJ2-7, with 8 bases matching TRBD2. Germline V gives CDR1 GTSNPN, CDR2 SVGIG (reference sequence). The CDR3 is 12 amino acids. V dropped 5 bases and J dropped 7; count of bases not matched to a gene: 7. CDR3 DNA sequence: TGTGCCTGGTCCCGGGGGGGAGGAGAGCAGTACTTC. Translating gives CAWSRGGGEQYF.

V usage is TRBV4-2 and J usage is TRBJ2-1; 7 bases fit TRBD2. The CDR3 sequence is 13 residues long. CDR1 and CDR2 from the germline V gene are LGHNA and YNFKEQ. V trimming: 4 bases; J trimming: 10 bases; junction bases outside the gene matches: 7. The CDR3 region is CASSPLREGEQFF. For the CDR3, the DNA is TGTGCCAGCAGCCCGCTAAGGGAGGGCGAGCAGTTCTTC.

As DNA, the CDR3 is TGTGCCAGCCAACTCGGACAAACCCCCTATGGCTACACCTTC. This codes for CASQLGQTPYGYTF. The V and J genes are TRBV19 and TRBJ1-2, with a weak D call TRBD1 (5 bases). The CDR3 is 14 amino acids. Trimming took 9 bases from V and 4 from J, leaving 18 bases between them. The germline gives CDR1 LNHDA, CDR2 SQIVND (reference sequence).

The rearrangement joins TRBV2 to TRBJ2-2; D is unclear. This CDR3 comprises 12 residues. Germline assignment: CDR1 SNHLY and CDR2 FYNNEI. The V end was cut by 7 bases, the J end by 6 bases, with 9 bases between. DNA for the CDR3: TGTGCCAGCAAAGGAGATGCCGGGGAGCTGTTTTTT. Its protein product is CASKGDAGELFF.

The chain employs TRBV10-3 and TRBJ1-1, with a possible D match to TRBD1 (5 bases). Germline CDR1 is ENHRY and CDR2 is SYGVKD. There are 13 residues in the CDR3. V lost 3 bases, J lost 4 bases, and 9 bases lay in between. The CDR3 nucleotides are TGTGCCATCAGTGACAGGGATGGCACTGAAGCTTTCTTT. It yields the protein CAISDRDGTEAFF.

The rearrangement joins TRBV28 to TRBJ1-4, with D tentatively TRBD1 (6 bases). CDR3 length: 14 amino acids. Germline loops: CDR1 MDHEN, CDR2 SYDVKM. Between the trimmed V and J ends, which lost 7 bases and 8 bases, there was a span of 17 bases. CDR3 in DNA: TGTGCCAGCACCCCCTCACAGGGCTTAGAAAAACTGTTTTTT. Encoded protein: CASTPSQGLEKLFF.

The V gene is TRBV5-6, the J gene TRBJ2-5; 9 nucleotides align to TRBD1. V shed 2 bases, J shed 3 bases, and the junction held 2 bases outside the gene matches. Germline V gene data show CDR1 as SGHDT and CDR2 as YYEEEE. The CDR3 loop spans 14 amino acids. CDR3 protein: CASSLQGAKETQYF. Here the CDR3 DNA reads TGTGCCAGCAGCTTACAGGGGGCGAAAGAGACCCAGTACTTC.